These T cell receptor beta chains were read from a single sample in a study of tumor-infiltrating lymphocytes in oesophageal squamous cell carcinoma. TCRdb called the PCR reads again in MiXCR, with one record for every CDR3 protein. The table records just under 20,000 distinct CDR3 sequences, 35% to 50% of them present only once. Input material: normal esophageal tissue next to the tumor. The receptors here all came from a male donor with esophageal squamous cell carcinoma. Both conserved end residues are trimmed from each CDR3.

>TRBJ1-2|TRBV6-1|12
ATSGQGHNYGYT
>TRBJ2-7|TRBV15|14
ATSRSGTSGRNEQY
>TRBJ1-2|TRBV24-1|11
ATRSDRGDGYT
>.|TRBV12-3/TRBV12-4|11
ASRGRLDYEQY
>.|TRBV28|12
ASSQGQGAREQF
>.|TRBV11-2|14
ASSLRLAGGFNEQF
>.|TRBV18|10
ASSLGQDEQY
>.|TRBV20-1|14
SARDSRSPVNYGYT
>TRBJ2-1|TRBV6-1|11
ASRPDGSYEQF
>TRBJ2-4|TRBV20-1|14
SARDVRSGSGSIQY
>TRBJ2-5|TRBV6-2/TRBV6-3|12
ASSSDRGWETQY
>TRBJ1-3|TRBV28|10
ASSWAGNTIY
>TRBJ2-3|TRBV11-2|14
ASSLRLAGGSDTQY
>TRBJ2-3|TRBV12-3/TRBV12-4|13
ASSFGGQAPDTQY
>TRBJ1-2|TRBV28|12
ASRSHPGVYGYT
>.|TRBV6-4|13
ASSDSTGGPVEQF
>TRBJ2-3|TRBV6-6|16
ASSYSGPGGGFTDTQY
>.|TRBV6-6|13
ASSTTSGRYYEQY
>TRBJ1-6|TRBV6-2/TRBV6-3|13
ASSYPRGQNSPLH
>TRBJ1-3|TRBV4-3|15
ASSRYYRGNAGNTIY
>TRBJ2-2|TRBV4-1|19
ASSQDRSSGSYRRATGELF
>TRBJ2-5|TRBV7-6|17
ASSLVMSAWGSDQETQY
>.|TRBV28|13
ASSFIAGGYNEQF
>TRBJ2-2|TRBV7-6|11
ASSSVRTGELF
>TRBJ2-1|TRBV7-9|12
ASSFFAASYEQF
>TRBJ2-3|TRBV19|14
ASRPTLATPTDTQY
>.|TRBV12-3/TRBV12-4|12
ASSSGTGDNEQY
>TRBJ1-5|TRBV6-1|13
ASSGAGQDNQPQH
>TRBJ2-3|TRBV7-8|12
ASSSVASTDTQY
>TRBJ1-1|TRBV28|10
ASDRGNTEAF
>.|TRBV7-2|14
ASSPTSGIFWNEQF
>TRBJ2-7|TRBV4-1|13
ASNQPSGSYNEQY
>.|TRBV7-6|15
ASSLVGDRVWEETQY
>TRBJ2-1|TRBV7-9|13
ASSLGPEYNSPLH
>TRBJ2-3|TRBV12-3/TRBV12-4|14
ASSFGRGSRADTQY
>TRBJ2-5|TRBV6-1|13
ASSNFQGELETQY
>TRBJ2-7|TRBV7-2|13
ASSYQQRGRYEQY
>.|TRBV20-1|12
SAPRAGGGYEQY
>TRBJ2-5|TRBV7-9|12
ASSQGTAQETQY
>TRBJ2-1|TRBV7-6|11
ASSLDRVYEQF
>TRBJ1-1|TRBV12-3/TRBV12-4|13
ASSLGGSTNTEAF
>.|TRBV28|8
ARMGGEQY
>TRBJ2-5|TRBV25-1|12
ASSEFTTWETQY
>TRBJ2-6|TRBV7-6|14
ASSQGIGTGANVLT
>.|TRBV28|11
ASNRLAGYEQY
>.|TRBV7-3|12
ASSLDRDSYEQY
>TRBJ2-7|TRBV7-2|11
ASSSLAGYEQY
>TRBJ2-4|TRBV7-6|13
ASSLVGLGSGEQY
>.|TRBV11-1|15
ASSPRSGQTSYNEQY
>TRBJ1-5|TRBV27|12
ASLDREGNQPQH
>TRBJ1-3|TRBV5-3|12
ASSWTGTGNTIY